Following are 12 T cell receptor beta chains from one sample sequenced in a study of graft-versus-host responses after intestinal transplantation. Their specific antigens are unknown. The data were produced by immunoSEQ multiplex PCR, yet TCRdb's version contains in-frame clones alone and is incomplete. The table has 50,000 to 75,000 clones, approximately 94% seen once. The starting material was unstimulated CD4+ T cells sorted from spleen or lymph node cells, obtained before transplant. The receptors here all came from a human donor who was the organ donor for an intestinal transplant.

The chain joins TRBV11-3 to TRBJ2-2; D is possibly TRBD1 (6 bases). CDR1 and CDR2 (germline): SGHNT, YENEEA. Deletions cut 5 bases from V and 5 bases from J, with 12 bases between. The CDR3 spans 14 residues. This chain's CDR3 is CASSHQTGTGELFF. Written as DNA, the CDR3 is TGTGCCAGCAGCCACCAGACAGGTACCGGGGAGCTGTTTTTT.

The chain recombines TRBV5-5 with TRBJ2-7; 11 bases line up with TRBD2. V lost 2 bases to trimming and J lost 2 bases; unmatched junction nucleotides: 6. CDR1 SGHKS and CDR2 YYEKEE come from the germline V gene (reference sequence). This CDR3 is 16 amino acids long. The DNA of the CDR3 is TGTGCCAGCAGCTTTCGGTTAGCGGGGGGGCCCTACGAGCAGTACTTC. It yields the protein CASSFRLAGGPYEQYF.

This CDR3 is CASSFYREGAYEQYF. The DNA of the CDR3 is TGTGCCAGCAGCTTTTACAGGGAAGGGGCCTACGAGCAGTACTTC. J is TRBJ2-7 and V is TRBV21-1; TRBD1, the table's D call, lacks a check against the DNA. TRBV21-1 is designated a pseudogene. The CDR3 length is 15 residues.

The chain uses TRBV4-1 and TRBJ2-1; the D is unclear. V lost 1 base and J lost 8, with 12 bases in between. Germline CDR1 MGHRA, CDR2 YSYEKL. The CDR3 totals 14 residues. In DNA form, the CDR3 reads TGCGCCAGCAGCCAAGTCTTTCGTAGGGATGAGCAGTTCTTC. It codes for CASSQVFRRDEQFF.

The J gene is TRBJ2-7, the V gene TRBV5-8; 7 nucleotides line up with TRBD2. Germline CDR1 is SGHTS and CDR2 is YDEGEE. CDR3 length: 17 residues. The junction had 20 bases not matched to a gene; V was cut back by 2 bases and J by 9 bases. The CDR3 spells CASSLRLLPTSSGGQYF. As DNA, the CDR3 is TGTGCCAGCAGCTTACGGTTACTACCTACGAGTTCGGGAGGGCAGTACTTC.

V usage is TRBV6-1 and J usage is TRBJ1-1, with 7 bases that match TRBD1. This CDR3 has 14 residues. Germline lookup yields CDR1 MNHNS and CDR2 SASEGT. Trimming at V came to 6 bases and at J to 5 bases, leaving 9 bases not matched to a gene. The CDR3: CASSLQGGVTEAFF. The CDR3 DNA is TGTGCCAGCAGCCTGCAGGGGGGCGTTACTGAAGCTTTCTTT.

V usage is TRBV7-2 and J usage is TRBJ1-2; D ambiguous. The V and J ends lost 1 base and 7 bases respectively, with 13 bases between them. This CDR3 is built from 14 residues. Germline CDR1 and CDR2: SGHTA and FQGNSA. CDR3 loop: CASSLGIGLGGYTF. The CDR3 coding sequence is TGTGCCAGCAGCTTAGGAATAGGGTTGGGTGGCTACACCTTC.

The V and J genes are TRBV7-2 and TRBJ1-6; 9 positions agree with TRBD1. Trimming removed 4 bases from V and 9 bases from J; junction bases left unmatched: 13. Germline V lookup: CDR1 SGHTA, CDR2 FQGNSA. The CDR3 has 17 residues. The CDR3 sequence is CASSSVFGTGIFSPLHF. CDR3 sequence (DNA): TGTGCCAGCAGCTCCGTTTTCGGGACAGGGATTTTTTCACCCCTCCACTTT.

The V call is TRBV7-2, the J call TRBJ2-5; the D call may be TRBD1 or TRBD2 (5 bases each). The CDR3 consists of 13 residues. The germline gives CDR1 SGHTA, CDR2 FQGNSA. V lost 3 bases, J lost 5 bases, and 10 bases lay in between. In DNA form, the CDR3 reads TGTGCCAGCAGCTTTGATTGGGGGGAGACCCAGTACTTC. Its translation: CASSFDWGETQYF.

The chain joins TRBV7-3 to TRBJ2-3; TRBD2 agrees at 10 bases. Trimming at V came to 4 bases and at J to 7 bases, leaving 11 bases not matched to a gene. The germline V gene has CDR1 SGHTA and CDR2 FQGTGA. The CDR3 is 16 amino acids. CDR3 DNA sequence: TGTGCCAGCAGCTCAACACTAGCGGGGCCCTGGAATACGCAGTATTTT. Amino acids: CASSSTLAGPWNTQYF.

The chain uses TRBV19 and TRBJ2-3; D unresolved. The V gene lost 7 bases and the J gene lost 4 bases, with 12 bases spanning the gap. CDR1 and CDR2 from the germline V gene are LNHDA and SQIVND (reference sequence). There are 13 residues in the CDR3. CDR3 protein: CASTRSGSDTQYF. The CDR3 DNA reads as TGTGCCAGTACACGCTCGGGTTCAGATACGCAGTATTTT.

The chain carries TRBV19 and TRBJ2-6; D is unclear. The CDR3 is 16 residues long. Germline V lookup: CDR1 LNHDA, CDR2 SQIVND (reference sequence). V was cut by 3 bases and J by 0 bases, with 9 bases left in between. CDR3 residues: CASSIGSSSGANVLTF. CDR3 nucleotides: TGTGCCAGTAGTATCGGGTCCAGCTCTGGGGCCAACGTCCTGACTTTC.